This T cell receptor beta chain was found in a study of OX40 agonist ivuxolimab in advanced cancers. CDR1 MDHEN and CDR2 SYDVKM come from the germline V gene. The CDR3 extends over 14 amino acids. The J segment lost 5 bases and the V segment lost 2 bases, leaving 2 bases of the junction unmatched. Here immunoSEQ multiplex PCR was the method, and the copy in TCRdb shows in-frame clones only, minus some. The sample holds some 50,000 clones; around 86% are singletons and the top ten take roughly 12%. The input for sequencing was CD4+ or CD8+ T cells sorted from blood, taken in a trial of the OX40 agonist ivuxolimab. The chain is built from TRBV28 and TRBJ1-2; 10 bases align to TRBD1. The receptor comes from an adult with an advanced solid tumor such as melanoma, head and neck, liver or kidney cancer. The CDR3 bases are TGTGCCAGCAGTTTAGACAGGGGGCCGTATGGCTACACCTTC. Translating gives CASSLDRGPYGYTF.